This TCR beta chain was sequenced in a study of blood T cells in healthy people across ages. About this clonotype: At one boundary the junction diverges from the germline segment, which might be a read error.

This CDR3 region has 15 residues. The germline CDR1 and CDR2 sequences are MNHNS and SASEGT. Alongside a J-beta primer mix, a sample-barcoded 5' primer served in a second PCR lasting about 7 to 11 cycles. TCRdb re-analysed the 5' RACE reads in MiXCR, keeping a single row per CDR3 protein. The sample has 850,000 to 950,000 distinct CDR3 sequences, roughly 26% seen once. This sequence was found in a woman at least 80 years old in good health. The sample consisted of blood. The chain couples TRBV6-1 to TRBJ2-1; either TRBD1 or TRBD2 may fit D (5 bases each). The chain's CDR3 is CASSGGRGSYNEQVF. CDR3 bases: TGTGCCAGCAGTGGGGGTCGGGGCTCCTACAATGAGCAGGTCTTC.